The 8 T cell receptor beta chains presented below share a single source sample, sequenced in a study of T-cell memory formation after mild COVID-19. TCRdb passed the 5' RACE reads through MiXCR, listing each CDR3 protein once. The profile covers approximately 350,000 distinct CDR3 sequences, with roughly an eighth appearing a single time and approximately 20% taken by the ten largest. Material for sequencing was PBMCs or a T cell subset sorted from them (not recorded which). These receptors came from a man between 18 and 29 years old who had mild COVID-19 (a few samples of this study predate the infection). Cell type and time point are not known.

The V call is TRBV20-1, the J call TRBJ1-1; tentative D call: TRBD1 (5 bases). V lost 5 bases to trimming and J lost 3 bases, with 13 bases between them. Germline loops: CDR1 DFQATT, CDR2 SNEGSKA (reference sequence). The CDR3 is 13 amino acids. The CDR3 spells CSAHGHLYTEAFF. The CDR3 DNA reads as TGCAGTGCTCACGGACACCTCTACACTGAAGCTTTCTTT.

Only a few counts were recorded for this clonotype. V gene TRBV12-3 or TRBV12-4 combines with J gene TRBJ1-6, with D perhaps TRBD1 (5 bases). The V end was cut by 1 base, the J end by 7 bases, with 8 bases between. CDR3 size: 14 residues. The CDR3 region has the DNA TGTGCCAGCAGTTTAGGGACACAGAATTCACCCCTCCACTTT. It codes for CASSLGTQNSPLHF.

This clonotype was picked up a small number of times. The V call is TRBV5-1, the J call TRBJ2-5; D is uncertain. The CDR3 length is 12 residues. The V and J ends lost 1 base and 7 bases respectively, with 8 bases between them. Germline lookup yields CDR1 SGHRS and CDR2 YFSETQ. CDR3 sequence (DNA): TGCGCCAGCAGCTTGTTTTCGGGGACCCAGTACTTC. It is translated as CASSLFSGTQYF.

This clonotype occurred many times. J is TRBJ1-1 and V is TRBV3-1; D remains ambiguous. The CDR3 extends over 13 amino acids. Germline V gene data show CDR1 as LGHDT and CDR2 as YNNKEL (reference sequence). V was cut by 1 base and J by 1 base, with 4 bases left in between. CDR3 bases: TGTGCCAGCAGCCAAGCCCCGAACACTGAAGCTTTCTTT. Translated: CASSQAPNTEAFF.

This clonotype was counted ten times or more. V and J are TRBV4-3 and TRBJ2-2; 9 positions agree with TRBD1. There are 17 residues in the CDR3. Germline CDR1 and CDR2: LGHNA and YSLEER. V lost 1 base and J lost 2; bases outside the gene matches: 5. CDR3 coding DNA: TGCGCCAGCAGCCAAGGAACAGGGGGCGCAAACACCGGGGAGCTGTTTTTT. Amino acids: CASSQGTGGANTGELFF.

The chain couples TRBV12-3 or TRBV12-4 to TRBJ2-5, with TRBD1 matching 7 bases. V was clipped by 6 bases and J by 4 bases; unmatched bases: 8. This CDR3 is built from 14 residues. This chain's CDR3 is CASSRTGVAETQYF. As DNA, the CDR3 is TGTGCCAGCAGCCGAACAGGGGTCGCAGAGACCCAGTACTTC.

This clonotype appeared a few times. This chain links TRBV3-1 with TRBJ1-1; D is perhaps TRBD1 (5 bases). The length of the CDR3 is 13 residues. Per the germline V gene, CDR1 is LGHDT and CDR2 is YNNKEL (reference sequence). V was shortened by 7 bases and J by 1 base, with 10 bases between the two germline ends. The CDR3: CASTTQGNTEAFF. DNA of the CDR3: TGTGCCAGCACCACTCAGGGGAACACTGAAGCTTTCTTT.

This clonotype has just a few counts. CDR3 protein: CASRPDKPYSNQPQHF. CDR3 sequence (DNA): TGTGCCAGCAGACCCGATAAACCATATAGCAATCAGCCCCAGCATTTT. The chain is built from TRBV6-6 and TRBJ1-5; D remains unclear. The V end lost 6 bases, the J end lost 0 bases, and 15 bases lay between the germline ends. Germline CDR1 is MNHNY and CDR2 is SVGAGI (reference sequence). The CDR3 is 16 residues long.